A single sample is the source of the 8 T cell receptor beta chains below, sequenced in a study of shared clonotypes between healthy human individuals. The table came from immunoSEQ multiplex PCR; TCRdb's copy has only in-frame clones and leaves some out. The sample shows over a million clones, about 98.5% of them seen only once. Sample: naive CD4+ T cells sorted from blood. As for subset: CD45RA+ positively selected. All receptors come from a man aged 25-45 years in good health.

The CDR3 DNA reads as TGTGCCAGCAGCACAGGGATCTACGAGCAGTACTTC. Its protein product is CASSTGIYEQYF. The rearrangement links TRBV5-4 to TRBJ2-7, with D perhaps TRBD1 (6 bases). Germline CDR1 is SGHNT and CDR2 is YYREEE (reference sequence). The CDR3 spans 12 residues. Trimming left V 4 bases short and J 3 bases short, with 8 bases between.

V and J are TRBV19 and TRBJ2-7; 8 bases match TRBD1. Per germline, CDR1 LNHDA and CDR2 SQIVND (reference sequence). V was pared by 4 bases and J by 9 bases, with 14 bases of the junction left unmatched. CDR3 length equals 15 residues. For the CDR3, the DNA is TGTGCCAGTAGTACCCCCAGACAGGGGTCCGCGGGGCAGTACTTC. Its translation is CASSTPRQGSAGQYF.

The V and J genes are TRBV25-1 and TRBJ1-1; TRBD1 is a possible D gene (5 bases). V lost 4 bases to trimming and J lost 2 bases, with 14 bases between them. Germline V lookup: CDR1 MGHDK, CDR2 SYGVNS. The CDR3 length is 15 residues. CDR3 DNA: TGTGCCAGCAGTGGCCCCGGGGGACGAAACACTGAAGCTTTCTTT. The encoded protein is CASSGPGGRNTEAFF.

Comments on this clone: The identical CDR3 is also encoded by other nucleotide sequences in the sample. The V gene is TRBV27, the J gene TRBJ1-5; tentative D call: TRBD1 (5 bases). The V end lost 2 bases, the J end lost 5 bases, and 7 bases lay between the germline ends. The CDR3 covers 13 residues. CDR1 is MNHEY and CDR2 is SMNVEV in the germline V gene (reference sequence). CDR3 in amino acids: CASSLDRDQPQHF. The CDR3 coding sequence is TGTGCCAGCAGTTTAGACAGAGATCAGCCCCAGCATTTT.

The rearrangement links TRBV9 to TRBJ1-1; D is ambiguous. This CDR3 has 12 amino acids. Between the trimmed V and J ends, which lost 2 bases and 3 bases, there was a span of 5 bases. Germline values: CDR1 SGDLS, CDR2 YYNGEE. The CDR3 reads CASSVTDTEAFF. CDR3 sequence (DNA): TGTGCCAGCAGCGTCACGGACACTGAAGCTTTCTTT.

This clone appeared a single time. The rearrangement joins TRBV29-1 to TRBJ2-7; 10 positions match TRBD2. With V trimmed by 4 bases and J by 3 bases, 0 bases remained unmatched. Germline V gene lookup returns CDR1 SQVTM and CDR2 ANQGSEA. The CDR3 is made up of 12 amino acids. The chain's CDR3 is CSVASGSYEQYF. The CDR3 DNA follows: TGCAGCGTTGCTAGCGGGAGCTACGAGCAGTACTTC.

This chain links TRBV10-3 with TRBJ2-7; D is perhaps TRBD2 (6 bases). V lost 9 bases and J 5 bases, leaving 11 bases between the germline ends. This CDR3 region has 11 residues. Looked up from germline, CDR1 is ENHRY and CDR2 is SYGVKD. DNA for the CDR3: TGTGCCATTAGCGGCAGGGACGAGCAGTACTTC. This gives the protein CAISGRDEQYF.

The chain is built from TRBV5-1 and TRBJ2-7; no clear D. This CDR3 is built from 14 residues. Germline CDR1 is SGHRS and CDR2 is YFSETQ. Trimming cost V 1 base and J 6 bases, with 14 bases left between them. As DNA, the CDR3 is TGCGCCAGCAGCTTGTATTCTTCCGGGTTCGAGCAGTACTTC. It translates to CASSLYSSGFEQYF.